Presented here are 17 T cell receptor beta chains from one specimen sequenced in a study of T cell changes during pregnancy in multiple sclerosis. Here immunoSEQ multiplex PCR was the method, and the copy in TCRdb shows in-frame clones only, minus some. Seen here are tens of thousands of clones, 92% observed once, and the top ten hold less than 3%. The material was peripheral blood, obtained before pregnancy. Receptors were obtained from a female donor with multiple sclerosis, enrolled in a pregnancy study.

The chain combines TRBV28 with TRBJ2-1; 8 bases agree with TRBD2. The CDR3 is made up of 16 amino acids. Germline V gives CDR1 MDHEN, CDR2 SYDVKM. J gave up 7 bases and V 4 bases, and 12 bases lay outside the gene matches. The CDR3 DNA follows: TGTGCCAGCAGTTCCCGGGGGACTAGATTAGGGAATGAGCAGTTCTTC. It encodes CASSSRGTRLGNEQFF.

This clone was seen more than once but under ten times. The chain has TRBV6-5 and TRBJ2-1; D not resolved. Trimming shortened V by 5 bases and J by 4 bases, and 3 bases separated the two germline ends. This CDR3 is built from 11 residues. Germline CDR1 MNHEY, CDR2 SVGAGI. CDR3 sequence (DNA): TGTGCCAGCAGTCAATACAATGAGCAGTTCTTC. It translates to CASSQYNEQFF.

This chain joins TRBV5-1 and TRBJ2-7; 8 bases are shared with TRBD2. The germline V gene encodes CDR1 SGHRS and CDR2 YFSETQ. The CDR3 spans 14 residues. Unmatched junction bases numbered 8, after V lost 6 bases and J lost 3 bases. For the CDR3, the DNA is TGCGCCAGCAAAATACGGGGGGGCGGCTACGAGCAGTACTTC. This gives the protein CASKIRGGGYEQYF.

Here the CDR3 DNA reads TGTGCCAGCAGTTATGGAGACAGGGGGCGTGAAAAACTGTTTTTT. Its protein product is CASSYGDRGREKLFF. The V call is TRBV6-5, the J call TRBJ1-4, with 10 bases aligning to TRBD1. Unmatched junction bases numbered 5, after V lost 3 bases and J lost 7 bases. CDR1 and CDR2 from the germline V gene are MNHEY and SVGAGI. The CDR3 runs to 15 residues.

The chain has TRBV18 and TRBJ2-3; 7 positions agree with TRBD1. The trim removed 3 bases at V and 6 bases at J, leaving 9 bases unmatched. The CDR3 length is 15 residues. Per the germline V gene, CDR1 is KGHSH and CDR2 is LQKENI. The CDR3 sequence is CASSPVQGGRDTQYF. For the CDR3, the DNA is TGTGCCAGCTCACCGGTGCAAGGGGGCCGGGATACGCAGTATTTT.

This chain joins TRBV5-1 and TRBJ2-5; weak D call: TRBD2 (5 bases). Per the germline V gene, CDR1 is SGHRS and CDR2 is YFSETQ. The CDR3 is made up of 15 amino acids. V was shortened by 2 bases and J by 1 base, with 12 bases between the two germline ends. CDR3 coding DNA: TGCGCCAGCAGCTTTGATCCGGGAACCCAAGAGACCCAGTACTTC. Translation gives CASSFDPGTQETQYF.

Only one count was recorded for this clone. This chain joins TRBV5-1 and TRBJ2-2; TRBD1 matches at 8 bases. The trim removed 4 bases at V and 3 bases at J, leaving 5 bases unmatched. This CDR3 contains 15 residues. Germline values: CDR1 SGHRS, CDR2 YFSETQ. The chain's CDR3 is CASSQMTGDTGELFF. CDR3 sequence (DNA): TGCGCCAGCAGCCAAATGACAGGGGACACCGGGGAGCTGTTTTTT. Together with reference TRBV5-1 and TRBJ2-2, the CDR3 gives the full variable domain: KAGVTQTPRYLIKTRGQQVTLSCSPISGHRSVSWYQQTPGQGLQFLFEYFSETQRNKGNFPGRFSGRQFSNSRSEMNVSTLELGDSALYLCASSQMTGDTGELFFGEGSRLTVL.

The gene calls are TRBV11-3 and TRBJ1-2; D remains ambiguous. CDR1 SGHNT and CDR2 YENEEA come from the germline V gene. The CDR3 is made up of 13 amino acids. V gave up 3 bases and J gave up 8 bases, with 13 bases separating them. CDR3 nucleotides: TGTGCCAGCAGCTTGTGGGCGCTCCGGGGCTACACCTTC. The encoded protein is CASSLWALRGYTF.

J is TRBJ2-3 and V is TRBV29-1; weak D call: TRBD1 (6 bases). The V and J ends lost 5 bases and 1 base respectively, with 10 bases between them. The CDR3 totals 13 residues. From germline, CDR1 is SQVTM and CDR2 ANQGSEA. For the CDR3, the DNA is TGCAGCGTTAACCCAGGGGGCACAGATACGCAGTATTTT. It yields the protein CSVNPGGTDTQYF.

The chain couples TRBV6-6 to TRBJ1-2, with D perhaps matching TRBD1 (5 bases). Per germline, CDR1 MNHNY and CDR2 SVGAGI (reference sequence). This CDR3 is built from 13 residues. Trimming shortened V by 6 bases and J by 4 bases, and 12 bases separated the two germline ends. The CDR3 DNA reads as TGTGCCAGCAGCGGGGGGGAAAGCTATGGCTACACCTTC. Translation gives CASSGGESYGYTF.

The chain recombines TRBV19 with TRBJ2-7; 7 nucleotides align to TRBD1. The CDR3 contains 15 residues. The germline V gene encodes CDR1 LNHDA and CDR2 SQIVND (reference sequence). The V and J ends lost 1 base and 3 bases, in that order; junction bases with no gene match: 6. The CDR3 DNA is TGTGCCAGTAGTATAGCCGCAGGGGGTCTCTACGAGCAGTACTTC. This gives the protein CASSIAAGGLYEQYF.

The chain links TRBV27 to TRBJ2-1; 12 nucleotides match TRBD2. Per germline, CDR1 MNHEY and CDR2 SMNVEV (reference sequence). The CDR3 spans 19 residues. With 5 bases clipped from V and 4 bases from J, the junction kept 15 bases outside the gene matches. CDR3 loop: CASSPRLAGVSGYYNEQFF. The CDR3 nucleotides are TGTGCCAGCAGTCCACGACTAGCGGGGGTGAGTGGCTATTACAATGAGCAGTTCTTC.

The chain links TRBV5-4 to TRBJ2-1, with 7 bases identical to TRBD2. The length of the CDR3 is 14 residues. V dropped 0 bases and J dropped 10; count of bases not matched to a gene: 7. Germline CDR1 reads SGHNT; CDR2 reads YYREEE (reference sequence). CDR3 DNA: TGTGCCAGCAGCTTGGCCCGGACTAGTAACGAGCAGTTCTTC. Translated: CASSLARTSNEQFF. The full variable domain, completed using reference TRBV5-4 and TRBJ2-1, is ETGVTQSPTHLIKTRGQQVTLRCSSQSGHNTVSWYQQALGQGPQFIFQYYREEENGRGNFPPRFSGLQFPNYSSELNVNALELDDSALYLCASSLARTSNEQFFGPGTRLTVL.

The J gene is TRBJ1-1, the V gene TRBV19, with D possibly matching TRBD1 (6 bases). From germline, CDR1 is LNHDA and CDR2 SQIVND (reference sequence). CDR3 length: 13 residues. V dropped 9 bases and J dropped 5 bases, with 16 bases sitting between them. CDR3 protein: CASRWGGGTEAFF. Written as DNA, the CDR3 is TGTGCCAGCCGTTGGGGGGGCGGAACTGAAGCTTTCTTT.

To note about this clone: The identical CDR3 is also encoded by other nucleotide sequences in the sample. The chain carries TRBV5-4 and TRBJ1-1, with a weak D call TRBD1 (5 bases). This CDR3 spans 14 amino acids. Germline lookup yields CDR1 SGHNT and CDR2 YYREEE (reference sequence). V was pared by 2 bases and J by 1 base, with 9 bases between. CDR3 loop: CASSLGRGNTEAFF. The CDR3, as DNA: TGTGCCAGCAGCTTAGGAAGGGGGAACACTGAAGCTTTCTTT.

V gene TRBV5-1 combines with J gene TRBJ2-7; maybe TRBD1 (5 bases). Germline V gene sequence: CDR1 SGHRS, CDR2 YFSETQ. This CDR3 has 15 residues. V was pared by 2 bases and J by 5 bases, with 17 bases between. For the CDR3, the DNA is TGCGCCAGCAGCTTATCCCTCGGCAGGGTAAACGAGCAGTACTTC. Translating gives CASSLSLGRVNEQYF.

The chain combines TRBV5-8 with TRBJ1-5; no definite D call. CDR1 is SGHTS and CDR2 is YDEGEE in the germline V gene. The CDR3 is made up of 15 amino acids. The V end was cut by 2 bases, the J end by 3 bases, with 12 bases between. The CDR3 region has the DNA TGTGCCAGCAGCTTCGACGGGTTTGACAATCAGCCCCAGCATTTT. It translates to CASSFDGFDNQPQHF.